This TCR beta chain comes out of a study of T cells in Graves' hyperthyroidism and ophthalmopathy. The CDR3 is 12 amino acids. Losses at the gene ends were 4 bases for V and 11 bases for J; bases not matched to a gene: 8. The germline CDR1 and CDR2 sequences are GTSNPN and SVGIG (reference sequence). Amplified regions were TCR beta CDR3 sequences from RNA transcripts. HTBI primers were the set used in a first-round RT-PCR of the TCR CDR3. TCRdb independently ran MiXCR on the multiplex PCR reads; one entry per CDR3 protein. The sample holds hundreds of thousands of distinct CDR3 sequences, more than 20% seen once. This clonotype was seen many times. Its cognate antigen is unknown. Findings of the study overall: Stable hyperthyroidism was told apart from ophthalmopathy by a model built on 13 V-J features.

The TCR sequence derives from a man aged 30-40 years with Graves' ophthalmopathy. Specimen: blood. This chain joins TRBV30 and TRBJ2-1; TRBD2 aligns across 7 bases. CDR3 amino acids: CAWMPPGGKQFF. CDR3 sequence (DNA): TGTGCCTGGATGCCCCCGGGGGGAAAGCAGTTCTTC.